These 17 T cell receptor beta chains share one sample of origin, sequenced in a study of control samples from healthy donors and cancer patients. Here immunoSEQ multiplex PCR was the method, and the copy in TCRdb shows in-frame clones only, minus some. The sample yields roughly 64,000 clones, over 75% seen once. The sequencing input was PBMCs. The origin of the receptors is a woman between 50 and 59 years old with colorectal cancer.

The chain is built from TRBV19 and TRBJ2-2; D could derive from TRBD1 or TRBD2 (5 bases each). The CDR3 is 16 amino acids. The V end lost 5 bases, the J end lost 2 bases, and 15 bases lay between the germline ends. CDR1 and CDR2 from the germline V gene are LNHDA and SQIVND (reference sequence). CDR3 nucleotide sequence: TGTGCCAGTAGTCTTCTTGGGGGACGAAACACCGGGGAGCTGTTTTTT. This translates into CASSLLGGRNTGELFF.

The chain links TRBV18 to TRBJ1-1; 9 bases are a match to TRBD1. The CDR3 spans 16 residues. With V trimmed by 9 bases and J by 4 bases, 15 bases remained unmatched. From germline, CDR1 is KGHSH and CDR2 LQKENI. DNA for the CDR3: TGTGCCAGTCACGATACCGGGACAGGGACCTCCACTGAAGCTTTCTTT. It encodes CASHDTGTGTSTEAFF.

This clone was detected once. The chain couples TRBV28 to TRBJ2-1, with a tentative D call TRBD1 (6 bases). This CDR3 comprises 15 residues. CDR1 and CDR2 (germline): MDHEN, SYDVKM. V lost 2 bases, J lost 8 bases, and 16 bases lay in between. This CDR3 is CASSLVGTLEDEQFF. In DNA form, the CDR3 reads TGTGCCAGCAGTTTAGTTGGGACACTCGAGGATGAGCAGTTCTTC.

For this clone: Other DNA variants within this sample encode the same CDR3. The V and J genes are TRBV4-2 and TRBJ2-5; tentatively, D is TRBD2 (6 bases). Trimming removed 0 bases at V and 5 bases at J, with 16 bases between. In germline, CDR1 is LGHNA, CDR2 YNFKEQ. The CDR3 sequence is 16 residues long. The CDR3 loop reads CASSQDETSGMETQYF. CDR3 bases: TGTGCCAGCAGCCAAGATGAGACTAGTGGGATGGAGACCCAGTACTTC.

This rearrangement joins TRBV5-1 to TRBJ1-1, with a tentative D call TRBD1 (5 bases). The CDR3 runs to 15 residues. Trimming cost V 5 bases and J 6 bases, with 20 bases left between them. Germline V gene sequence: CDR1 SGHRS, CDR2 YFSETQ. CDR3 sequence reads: CASRPGQGVGPEAFF. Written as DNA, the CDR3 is TGCGCCAGCAGACCCGGCCAGGGCGTCGGTCCTGAAGCTTTCTTT.

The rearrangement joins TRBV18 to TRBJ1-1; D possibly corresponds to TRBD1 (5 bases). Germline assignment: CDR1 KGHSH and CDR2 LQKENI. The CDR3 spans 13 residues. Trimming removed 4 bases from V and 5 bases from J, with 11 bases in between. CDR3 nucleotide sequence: TGTGCCAGCTCACTCCAGGGAAGGACTGAAGCTTTCTTT. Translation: CASSLQGRTEAFF.

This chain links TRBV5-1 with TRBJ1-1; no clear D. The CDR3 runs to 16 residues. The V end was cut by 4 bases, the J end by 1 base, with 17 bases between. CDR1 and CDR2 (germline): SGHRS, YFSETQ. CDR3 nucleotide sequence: TGCGCCAGCAGCGCGCTTCCGGGTGCGGAGAACACTGAAGCTTTCTTT. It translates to CASSALPGAENTEAFF.

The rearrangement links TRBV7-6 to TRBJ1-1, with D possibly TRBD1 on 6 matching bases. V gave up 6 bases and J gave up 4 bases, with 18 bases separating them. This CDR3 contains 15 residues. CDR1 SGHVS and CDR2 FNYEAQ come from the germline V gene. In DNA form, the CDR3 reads TGTGCCAGCAGTTCACAGGTACAGGGCGGCACTGAAGCTTTCTTT. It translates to CASSSQVQGGTEAFF.

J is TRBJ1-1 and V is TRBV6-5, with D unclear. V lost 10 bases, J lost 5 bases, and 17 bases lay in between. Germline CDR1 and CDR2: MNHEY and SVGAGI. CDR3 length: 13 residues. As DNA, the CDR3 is TGTGCCACCCAAGCCAGAGAAGTAACTGAAGCTTTCTTT. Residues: CATQAREVTEAFF.

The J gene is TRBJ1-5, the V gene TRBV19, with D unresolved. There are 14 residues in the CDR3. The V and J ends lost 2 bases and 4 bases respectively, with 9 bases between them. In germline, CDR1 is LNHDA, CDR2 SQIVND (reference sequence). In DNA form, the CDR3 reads TGTGCCAGTAGTATAAGGTCTTTTAATCAGCCCCAGCATTTT. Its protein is CASSIRSFNQPQHF.

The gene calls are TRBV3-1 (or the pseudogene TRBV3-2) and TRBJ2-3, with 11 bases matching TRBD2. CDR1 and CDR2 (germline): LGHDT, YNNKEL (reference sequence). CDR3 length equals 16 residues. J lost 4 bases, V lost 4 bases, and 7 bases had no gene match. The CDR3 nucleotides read TGTGCCAGCAGCCTACATAGACTAGCGGGACCAGATACGCAGTATTTT. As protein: CASSLHRLAGPDTQYF.

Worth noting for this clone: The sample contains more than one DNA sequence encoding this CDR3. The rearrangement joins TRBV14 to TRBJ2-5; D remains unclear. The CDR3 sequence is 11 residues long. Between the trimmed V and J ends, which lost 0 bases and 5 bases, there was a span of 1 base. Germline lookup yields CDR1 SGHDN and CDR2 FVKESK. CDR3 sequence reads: CASSQEETQYF. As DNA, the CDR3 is TGTGCCAGCAGCCAAGAGGAGACCCAGTACTTC. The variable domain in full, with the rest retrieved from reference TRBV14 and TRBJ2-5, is EAGVTQFPSHSVIEKGQTVTLRCDPISGHDNLYWYRRVMGKEIKFLLHFVKESKQDESGMPNNRFLAERTGGTYSTLKVQPAELEDSGVYFCASSQEETQYFGPGTRLLVL.

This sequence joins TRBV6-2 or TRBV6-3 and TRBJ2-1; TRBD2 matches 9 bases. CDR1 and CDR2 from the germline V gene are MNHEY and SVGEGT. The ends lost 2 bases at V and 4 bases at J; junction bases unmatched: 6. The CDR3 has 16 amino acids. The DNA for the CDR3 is TGTGCCAGCAGTTACGGGCTAGCGGGGAATTACAATGAGCAGTTCTTC. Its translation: CASSYGLAGNYNEQFF.

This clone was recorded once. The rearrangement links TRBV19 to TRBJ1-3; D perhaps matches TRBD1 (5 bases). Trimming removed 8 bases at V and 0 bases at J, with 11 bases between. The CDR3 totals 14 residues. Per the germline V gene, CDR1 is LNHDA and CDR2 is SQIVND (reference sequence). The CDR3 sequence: CASGKGSSGNTIYF. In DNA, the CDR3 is TGTGCCAGTGGAAAGGGGAGCTCTGGAAACACCATATATTTT.

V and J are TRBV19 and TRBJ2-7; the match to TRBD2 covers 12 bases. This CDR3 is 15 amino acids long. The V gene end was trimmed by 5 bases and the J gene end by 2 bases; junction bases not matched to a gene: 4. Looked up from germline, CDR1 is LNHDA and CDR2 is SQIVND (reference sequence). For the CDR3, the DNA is TGTGCCAGTAGTCACGGACTAGCGGGGACCTACGAGCAGTACTTC. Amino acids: CASSHGLAGTYEQYF.

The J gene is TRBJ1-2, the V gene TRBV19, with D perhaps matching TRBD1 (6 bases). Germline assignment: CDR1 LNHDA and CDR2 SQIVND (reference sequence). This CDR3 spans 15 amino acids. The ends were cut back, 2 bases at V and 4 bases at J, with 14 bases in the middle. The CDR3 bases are TGTGCCAGTAGTATACGGCTCGGACAGATCTATGGCTACACCTTC. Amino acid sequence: CASSIRLGQIYGYTF.

This CDR3 is CASSLPSGGTTDTQYF. As DNA, the CDR3 is TGTGCCAGCAGCTTGCCTAGCGGGGGAACCACAGATACGCAGTATTTT. This chain links TRBV5-4 with TRBJ2-3, with TRBD2 matching over 10 bases. V lost 1 base to trimming and J lost 2 bases; unmatched junction nucleotides: 4. The CDR3 runs 16 residues. CDR1 and CDR2 (germline): SGHNT, YYREEE (reference sequence). Full variable domain (outside the CDR3, taken from reference TRBV5-4 and TRBJ2-3): ETGVTQSPTHLIKTRGQQVTLRCSSQSGHNTVSWYQQALGQGPQFIFQYYREEENGRGNFPPRFSGLQFPNYSSELNVNALELDDSALYLCASSLPSGGTTDTQYFGPGTRLTVL.